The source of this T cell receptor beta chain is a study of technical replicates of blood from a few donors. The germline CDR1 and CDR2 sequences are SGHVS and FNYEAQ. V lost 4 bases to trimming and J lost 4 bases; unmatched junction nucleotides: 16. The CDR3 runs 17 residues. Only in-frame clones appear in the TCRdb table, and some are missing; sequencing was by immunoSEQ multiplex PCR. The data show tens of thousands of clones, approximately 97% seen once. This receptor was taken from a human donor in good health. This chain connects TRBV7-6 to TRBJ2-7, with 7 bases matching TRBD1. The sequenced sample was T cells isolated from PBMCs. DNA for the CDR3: TGTGCCAGCAGCTCCTCGGGACAGAGGACGTTAGGTTACGAGCAGTACTTC. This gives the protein CASSSSGQRTLGYEQYF.